The source of this TCR beta chain is a study of Japanese encephalitis immunity and Zika vaccine responses (dated by TCRdb to 2020 to 2022). Context from the whole study: Included participants received three 5.0 ug doses of alum-adjuvanted ZPIV at weeks 0, 4 and 28. A two-dose regimen of JEV vaccine (IXIARO), with doses given 28 days apart, was administered to some 12 participants two to three months before the first ZPIV dose. Before ZPIV, 11 to 12 participants got a single dose of YFV vaccine (YF-VAX), while 10 or so participants were flavivirus-naive. More than 5 representative participants from each pre-vaccination group were selected for TCR sequencing, using samples from week 0 (after pre-vaccination and before ZPIV) and week 52. TCR repertoires from three flavivirus-naive individuals were also analyzed at weeks 2, 6 and 52 after the start of ZPIV vaccination. The stimulations used peptide pools from ZIKV structural proteins divided into flavivirus-conserved and non-conserved sets, or JEV or YFV peptides that matched the pre-vaccination. The ZIKV peptides, 15-mers that overlapped by 11 residues, were chosen for containing NetMHCpan/NetMHCII-predicted epitopes with affinity below 50 nM. The study tested whether CD4 T cell responses to the Zika vaccine were shaped by prior Japanese encephalitis virus (JEV) or yellow fever virus (YFV) vaccination.

What the research found in general, with its limitations: The analysis covered only a subset of trial participants who had three doses and adequate samples, rather than the whole vaccinated cohort. The samples grouped by participant and showed no similarity across individuals, which suggests that no public TCRs were detected. Only a few individuals showed CD8 T cell responses to ZIKV peptide pools, and those responses were very low in magnitude. The individual peptides behind the cross-reactive responses were not identified because limits on sample size made peptide-pool deconvolution impossible. In JEV-pre-vaccinated donors, the repertoire richness of CD4 T cells responding to conserved ZIKV epitopes dropped significantly after ZPIV. Higher repertoire similarity across time-points and stimulations was observed in JEV-pre-vaccinated donors than in YFV-pre-vaccinated donors, indicating that more clonotypes were common to ZIKV and JEV stimulation.

This clonotype is large (0.1 to 1%). The input lacks base qualities; no much larger clone sits a single base away. Via the germline V gene, CDR1 is WSHSY and CDR2 SAAADI. Including cysteine and phenylalanine, the CDR3 has 11 amino acids. Only the CDR3 DNA is retained, 33 bases long and in frame from the first base. Trimming costs V 3 bases and J 5 bases, and their ends lie 4 bases apart. The library was generated by 5' RACE. Before sequencing, the TCRbeta libraries were pooled in proportion to the number of cells sorted for each library. Total RNA from sorted cells was extracted with RNAzol RT, and cDNA was made with an oligo(dT) primer and a template-switching oligo. Using Kapa HiFi, PCR amplified the TCRbeta V-CDR3-J region between a SMARTer oligo primer and a TCRbeta constant-region primer. Illumina adaptors and sample-specific index barcodes were added in a second PCR, with HighPrep bead cleanup and a Bioanalyzer check confirming a band of roughly 650 bp. Libraries were sequenced on an Illumina MiSeq with 2x151 bp paired-end reads. As for how the authors treated the data: Reads were demultiplexed with an in-house Java program, and TCRbeta annotations were assigned and clonotypes were counted with MiXCR. To assess repertoire overlap, Morisita-Horn indices from the R package vegan were used, along with UPGMA clustering and Circos plots of recurring clonotypes. Shannon diversity and richness were normalized to the highest possible value given the input cell numbers, yielding values from 0 to 1. CDR3beta sequences were aligned using MUSCLE, distances were calculated using SeqinR, and multidimensional scaling was plotted in R. In TCRdb, the public reads were trimmed at Q25 with fastp and aligned with MiXCR, with productive beta chains retained. Every CDR3 protein is listed once, alongside the most common genes and DNA of its rows. These V and J calls are TCRdb output, not the study's own analysis. Counted in this sample were more than 90 distinct CDR3 sequences; about 9.4% of them appeared once. Of the sample, around three fifths falls within the top ten clones.

After labeling with CellTrace CFSE, PBMCs were cultured for around six days in RPMI containing 8% human serum along with peptide pools, each at 1 ug/mL. Unfixed proliferating CD4 T cells were sorted on a BD FACSAria as live CD56-CD19-CD16-CD3+CD4+ CFSE-low cells. Enrolled adults were healthy and were found to be seronegative for ZIKV, JEV, YFV, DENV and WNV by microneutralization screening. Samples came from a phase 1, double-blinded, randomized, placebo-controlled trial of an alum-adjuvanted Zika purified-inactivated virus (ZPIV) vaccine. Peripheral blood mononuclear cells were isolated using a standard procedure and then kept frozen in liquid nitrogen until they were used.

This sequence was found in an adult man who received an inactivated Zika virus vaccine. The source was antigen-activated CD4+ T cells from blood, cultured, collected during a Zika inactivated vaccine study. This chain is built from TRBV10-2 and TRBJ1-2; no D gene can be assigned with confidence. The DNA is TGCGCCAGCAGTGATCGGTATGGCTACACCTTC. Its protein reads: CASSDRYGYTF.